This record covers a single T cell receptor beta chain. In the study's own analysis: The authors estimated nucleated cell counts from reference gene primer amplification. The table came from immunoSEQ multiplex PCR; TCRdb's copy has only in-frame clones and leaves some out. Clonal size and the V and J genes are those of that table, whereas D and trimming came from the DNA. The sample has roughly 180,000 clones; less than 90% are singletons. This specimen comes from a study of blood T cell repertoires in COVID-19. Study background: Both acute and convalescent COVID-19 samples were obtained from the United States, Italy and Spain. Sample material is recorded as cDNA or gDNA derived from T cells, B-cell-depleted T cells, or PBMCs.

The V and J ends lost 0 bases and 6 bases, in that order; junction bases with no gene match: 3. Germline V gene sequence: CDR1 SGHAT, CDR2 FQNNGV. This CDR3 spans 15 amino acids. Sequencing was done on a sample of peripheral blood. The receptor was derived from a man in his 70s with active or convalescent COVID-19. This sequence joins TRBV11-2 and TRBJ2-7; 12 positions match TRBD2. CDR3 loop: CASSLETSGSSEQYF. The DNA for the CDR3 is TGTGCCAGCAGCTTAGAGACTAGCGGGAGTTCCGAGCAGTACTTC.